Presented here are 3 T cell receptor beta chains from one specimen sequenced in a study of tumor-infiltrating lymphocytes in primary liver carcinoma. Reverse transcription of roughly 0.45 ug total RNA with a constant-region primer produced TCR beta cDNA. Three nested multiplex PCR rounds, a slightly modified ARM-PCR method, built the TCR beta libraries. A C-beta reverse primer and TRBV1-TRBV30 forward primers served in each of the first two PCR rounds, at around 10 cycles apiece. TCRdb redid the calling of the multiplex PCR reads with MiXCR, one entry per CDR3 protein. The sample holds approximately 73,000 distinct CDR3 sequences, 71% seen once. Unsorted bulk tissue of roughly 19-30 mg yielded co-extracted RNA and DNA. The sequencing input was liver tumor tissue from sampling region 4. Subset here: tumor region T4, right-lateral pole. The receptor set was obtained from a woman aged 60-70 years with primary liver carcinoma and hepatitis B virus infection.

Only one count was recorded for this clonotype. The germline gene is not matched at one end of the junction; a read error may be the cause. The CDR3 DNA reads as TGTACCAGCAACCAAGGAACCAGCTCCTACAATGAGCAGTTCTTC. It translates to CTSNQGTSSYNEQFF. The chain couples TRBV14 to TRBJ2-1; D uncertain. The CDR3 runs 15 residues. Germline CDR1 reads SGHDN; CDR2 reads FVKESK.

This clonotype was counted a few times. The chain links TRBV12-3 or TRBV12-4 to TRBJ1-1, with unresolved D. V was pared by 6 bases and J by 1 base, with 9 bases between. This CDR3 region has 13 residues. CDR3 bases: TGTGCCAGCAGCTTCTCAGAGAACACTGAAGCTTTCTTT. It is translated as CASSFSENTEAFF.

In regard to this clonotype: One end of the junction varies from germline; a read error may be responsible. This rearrangement joins TRBV29-1 to TRBJ2-1, with TRBD2 identical over 7 bases. The CDR3 consists of 15 residues. Germline lookup yields CDR1 SQVTM and CDR2 ANQGSEA. CDR3 DNA sequence: TGCAGTGTTGGGGGGTCTAGCGGAACGTACAATGATCAATTCTTC. Residues: CSVGGSSGTYNDQFF.